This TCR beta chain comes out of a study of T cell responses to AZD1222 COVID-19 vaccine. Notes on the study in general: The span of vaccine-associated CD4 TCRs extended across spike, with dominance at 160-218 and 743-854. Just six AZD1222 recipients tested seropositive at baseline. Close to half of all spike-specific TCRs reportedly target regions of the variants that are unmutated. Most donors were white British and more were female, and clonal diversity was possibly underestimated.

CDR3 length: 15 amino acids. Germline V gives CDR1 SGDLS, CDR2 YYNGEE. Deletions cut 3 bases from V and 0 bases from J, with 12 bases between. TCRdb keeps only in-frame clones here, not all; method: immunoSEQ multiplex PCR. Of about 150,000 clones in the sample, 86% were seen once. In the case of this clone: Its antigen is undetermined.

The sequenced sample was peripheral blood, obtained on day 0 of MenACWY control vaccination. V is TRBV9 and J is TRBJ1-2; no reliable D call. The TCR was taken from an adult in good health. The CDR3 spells CASSETRVSNYGYTF. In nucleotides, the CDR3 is TGTGCCAGCAGCGAAACGAGGGTCTCTAACTATGGCTACACCTTC.